A single sample gave rise to the 18 T cell receptor beta chains below, sequenced in a study of shared clonotypes between healthy human individuals (dated by TCRdb to 2020 to 2021). Libraries were prepared through the immunoSEQ multiplex PCR assay. TCRdb obtained this table from immuneACCESS and retained in-frame rearrangements with V and J assigned. These tables miss some clones; where compared with another copy, unresolved V genes account for less than half of the shortfall, and the remainder is unexplained. The sample table contains hundreds of thousands of clones; only one count was recorded for about 80% of them. The biggest ten clones account for approximately 12% of the sample. Sequenced input: PBMCs. These receptors were taken from a woman in her thirties or forties in good health. Some clones in this sample may be carry-over from other donors' samples.

The chain uses TRBV2 and TRBJ2-3; D is unresolved. There are 14 residues in the CDR3. The V end was cut by 6 bases, the J end by 2 bases, with 12 bases between. CDR1 and CDR2 from the germline V gene are SNHLY and FYNNEI. The CDR3 DNA reads TGTGCCAGCAGCAAAATCCGGAACACAGATACGCAGTATTTT. Its translation is CASSKIRNTDTQYF. The full variable domain, completed using reference TRBV2 and TRBJ2-3, is EPEVTQTPSHQVTQMGQEVILRCVPISNHLYFYWYRQILGQKVEFLVSFYNNEISEKSEIFDDQFSVERPDGSNFTLKIRSTKLEDSAMYFCASSKIRNTDTQYFGPGTRLTVL.

This clone showed up many times. The CDR3 spells CASSPGGLAGEEQFF. CDR3 nucleotides: TGTGCCAGCAGCCCAGGGGGACTAGCGGGAGAAGAGCAGTTCTTC. The chain carries TRBV7-9 and TRBJ2-1, with 14 bases aligning to TRBD2. Losses at the gene ends were 5 bases for V and 10 bases for J; bases not matched to a gene: 7. This CDR3 spans 15 amino acids. Germline-derived CDR1 and CDR2 are SEHNR and FQNEAQ (reference sequence).

This sequence joins TRBV7-2 and TRBJ1-5; D is unclear. CDR1 and CDR2 from the germline V gene are SGHTA and FQGNSA. V gave up 0 bases and J gave up 9 bases, with 9 bases separating them. The CDR3 is 13 amino acids. CDR3 region: CASSLAGMRPQHF. The CDR3 DNA reads TGTGCCAGCAGCTTAGCAGGGATGAGGCCCCAGCATTTT.

The rearrangement links TRBV28 to TRBJ1-5; D is perhaps TRBD1 (6 bases). The germline gives CDR1 MDHEN, CDR2 SYDVKM. The CDR3 has 16 residues. Trimming stripped 10 bases from V and 2 bases from J, with 21 bases between. CDR3 in DNA: TGTGCCACCAAGGGGGGGGGCTCAACGGGCAATCAGCCCCAGCATTTT. This sequence encodes CATKGGGSTGNQPQHF.

The genes are TRBV30 and TRBJ2-2; no firm D call. Trimming took 0 bases from V and 1 from J, leaving 9 bases between them. Germline-derived CDR1 and CDR2 are GTSNPN and SVGIG (reference sequence). The CDR3 covers 15 residues. The CDR3 DNA follows: TGTGCCTGGAGTGTACTTGTAAGGAACACCGGGGAGCTGTTTTTT. The encoded protein is CAWSVLVRNTGELFF.

This clone was picked up a small number of times. This chain connects TRBV18 to TRBJ1-2, with 8 bases aligning to TRBD1. The CDR3 is made up of 13 amino acids. V shed 6 bases, J shed 3 bases, and the junction held 3 bases outside the gene matches. Germline CDR1 and CDR2: KGHSH and LQKENI. CDR3 loop: CASSTGEHYGYTF. The CDR3 bases are TGTGCCAGCTCGACAGGGGAGCACTATGGCTACACCTTC.

This chain links TRBV5-4 with TRBJ1-1; D is perhaps TRBD1 (5 bases). CDR1 SGHNT and CDR2 YYREEE come from the germline V gene (reference sequence). V lost 5 bases to trimming and J lost 7 bases, with 15 bases between them. CDR3 size: 13 residues. The CDR3 nucleotides read TGTGCCAGCAGTTCGGGGGGACGTTTTGAAGCTTTCTTT. Translating gives CASSSGGRFEAFF.

V gene TRBV5-1 combines with J gene TRBJ2-5, with 9 bases aligning to TRBD1. Trimming cost V 3 bases and J 4 bases; bases outside gene matches: 7. Germline V CDR1 and CDR2: SGHRS, YFSETQ. The CDR3 has 15 amino acids. The CDR3 nucleotides are TGCGCCAGCAGCTGGGGACAGGGACTTATAGAGACCCAGTACTTC. Translating gives CASSWGQGLIETQYF.

The chain employs TRBV7-9 and TRBJ2-7; either TRBD1 or TRBD2 may supply D (5 bases each). This CDR3 comprises 14 residues. CDR1 is SEHNR and CDR2 is FQNEAQ in the germline V gene (reference sequence). V gave up 4 bases and J gave up 7 bases, with 17 bases separating them. CDR3 region: CASSSPGPGLEQYF. CDR3 nucleotide sequence: TGTGCCAGCAGCTCGCCGGGACCCGGCTTGGAGCAGTACTTC.

The chain couples TRBV6-1 to TRBJ2-7, with 10 bases matching TRBD1. V dropped 7 bases and J dropped 6; count of bases not matched to a gene: 9. Germline V gene lookup returns CDR1 MNHNS and CDR2 SASEGT. The CDR3 covers 14 residues. The CDR3 sequence: CASTRQGAQSEQYF. CDR3 nucleotide sequence: TGTGCCAGCACCAGACAGGGGGCCCAATCCGAGCAGTACTTC.

The V call is TRBV14, the J call TRBJ2-2; possibly TRBD1 for D (6 bases). The CDR3 has 15 amino acids. CDR1 and CDR2 (germline): SGHDN, FVKESK. Trimming removed 1 base from V and 4 bases from J, with 10 bases in between. The CDR3 loop reads CASSQGQVPTGELFF. CDR3 bases: TGTGCCAGCAGCCAAGGACAGGTCCCCACCGGGGAGCTGTTTTTT.

The chain employs TRBV28 and TRBJ2-3; 9 nucleotides line up with TRBD2. This CDR3 region has 13 residues. The ends lost 8 bases at V and 8 bases at J; junction bases unmatched: 8. Per the germline V gene, CDR1 is MDHEN and CDR2 is SYDVKM. The CDR3 nucleotides are TGTGCCAGCCGGCGGGGGGGCCTAAGTACGCAGTATTTT. Translated, it gives CASRRGGLSTQYF.

The genes are TRBV6-5 and TRBJ2-1; D gene uncertain. Germline V CDR1 and CDR2: MNHEY, SVGAGI. Trimming shortened V by 6 bases and J by 2 bases, and 14 bases separated the two germline ends. The CDR3 is made up of 15 amino acids. The CDR3 loop reads CASRPPGGTYNEQFF. CDR3 in DNA: TGTGCCAGCAGACCCCCCGGTGGGACCTACAATGAGCAGTTCTTC.

This chain connects TRBV19 to TRBJ2-3; D is unresolved. Germline V lookup: CDR1 LNHDA, CDR2 SQIVND (reference sequence). Trimming took 6 bases from V and 3 from J, leaving 16 bases between them. The CDR3 runs to 15 residues. Here the CDR3 reads CASSSTAGRTDTQYF. CDR3 nucleotides: TGTGCCAGTAGCTCCACGGCAGGACGGACAGATACGCAGTATTTT.

The J gene is TRBJ2-7, the V gene TRBV5-6; D is ambiguous. V was shortened by 4 bases and J by 3 bases, with 8 bases between the two germline ends. The CDR3 totals 12 residues. Germline V gene sequence: CDR1 SGHDT, CDR2 YYEEEE. The CDR3 loop is CASSQSRYEQYF. CDR3 bases: TGTGCCAGCAGCCAGAGCCGCTACGAGCAGTACTTC. Based on the CDR3 plus reference TRBV5-6 and TRBJ2-7, the full variable domain is DAGVTQSPTHLIKTRGQQVTLRCSPKSGHDTVSWYQQALGQGPQFIFQYYEEEERQRGNFPDRFSGHQFPNYSSELNVNALLLGDSALYLCASSQSRYEQYFGPGTRLTVT.

The chain combines TRBV19 with TRBJ2-2; perhaps TRBD1 as D (5 bases). Germline V gives CDR1 LNHDA, CDR2 SQIVND (reference sequence). The CDR3 totals 15 residues. V was pared by 3 bases and J by 1 base, with 9 bases between. CDR3 sequence (DNA): TGTGCCAGTAGTATTGGACACCGGAACACCGGGGAGCTGTTTTTT. Amino acid sequence: CASSIGHRNTGELFF.

The chain links TRBV10-3 to TRBJ2-3, with D possibly being TRBD2 (6 bases). The CDR3 extends over 15 amino acids. The germline V gene has CDR1 ENHRY and CDR2 SYGVKD. V was clipped by 3 bases and J by 0 bases, with 10 bases between them. The chain's CDR3 is CAISDKGTSTDTQYF. In DNA, the CDR3 is TGTGCCATCAGTGATAAAGGGACTAGCACAGATACGCAGTATTTT.

V is TRBV29-1 and J is TRBJ1-2; the D is unclear. Trimming stripped 4 bases from V and 3 bases from J, with 9 bases between. The CDR3 runs to 12 residues. Germline V gives CDR1 SQVTM, CDR2 ANQGSEA. Here the CDR3 DNA reads TGCAGCGTTGTTCGGGGTGACTATGGCTACACCTTC. This translates into CSVVRGDYGYTF.